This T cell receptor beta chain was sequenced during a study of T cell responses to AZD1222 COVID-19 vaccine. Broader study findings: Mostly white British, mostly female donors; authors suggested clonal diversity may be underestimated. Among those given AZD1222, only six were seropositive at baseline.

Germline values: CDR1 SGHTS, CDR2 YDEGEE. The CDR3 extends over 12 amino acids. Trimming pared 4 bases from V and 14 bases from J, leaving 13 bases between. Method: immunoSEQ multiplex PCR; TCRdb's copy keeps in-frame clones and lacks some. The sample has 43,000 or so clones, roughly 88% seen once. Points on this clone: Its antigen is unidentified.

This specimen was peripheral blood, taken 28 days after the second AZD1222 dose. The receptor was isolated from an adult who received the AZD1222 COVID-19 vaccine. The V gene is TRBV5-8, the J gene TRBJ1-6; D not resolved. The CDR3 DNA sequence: TGTGCCAGCAGCCTGACGCCCGCGACCCTCCACTTT. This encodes CASSLTPATLHF.